The following is a T cell receptor (beta chain) sequence with its context. The antigen is undetermined. This entry comes from a study of T cell responses to AZD1222 COVID-19 vaccine. General study results and limits: At baseline, just six or seven AZD1222 recipients tested seropositive.

The protocol was immunoSEQ multiplex PCR, while the TCRdb copy is restricted to in-frame clones and leaves out a portion. The data hold 90,000 to 110,000 clones, with around 76% observed a single time. CDR3 length: 14 amino acids. Germline V lookup: CDR1 LNHDA, CDR2 SQIVND (reference sequence). Between the trimmed V and J ends, which lost 3 bases and 6 bases, there was a span of 12 bases. Sample: peripheral blood, taken on day 0 of AZD1222 vaccination. This TCR derives from an adult in good health. This chain joins TRBV19 and TRBJ2-1; a weak D match, TRBD2 (7 bases). The CDR3 spells CASSIARGGNEQFF. The CDR3 DNA is TGTGCCAGTAGTATCGCGAGGGGGGGCAATGAGCAGTTCTTC.